This paragraph covers one TCR beta chain sequence. Its specificity is not known. This sample is part of a study of shared clonotypes between healthy human individuals. Findings of the study overall: Naive subsets tended to show greater estimated richness than memory subsets. For naive CD4 cells, 4.5% to 6.5% of clonotypes were shared across a handful of donors.

The table came from immunoSEQ multiplex PCR; TCRdb's copy has only in-frame clones and leaves some out. The data show some 1.4 million clones, with roughly 95% seen just once and about 1.2% held by the top ten. This CDR3 has 13 amino acids. After removal of 5 bases from V and 9 bases from J, the junction contained 2 bases not matched to a gene. Germline V CDR1 and CDR2: MDHEN, SYDVKM. Specimen: naive CD4+ T cells sorted from blood. Subset indicated: CD45RA+ positively selected. This clonotype was obtained from a man aged 25-45 years in good health. The chain joins TRBV28 to TRBJ2-7; 15 nucleotides line up with TRBD2. CDR3 DNA sequence: TGTGCCAGCAGTCGGACTAGCGGGAGGGGGCAGTACTTC. Translated, it gives CASSRTSGRGQYF.